This T cell receptor (beta chain) was found in a study of shared clonotypes between healthy human individuals. Study-wide background: The plates for each donor numbered three CD4 naive, three CD4 memory, two CD8 naive and one CD8 memory.

Sequencing used immunoSEQ multiplex PCR; TCRdb keeps in-frame clones, though not all of them. The data hold 2.5 million or so clones, with approximately 90% observed a single time. The CDR3 runs 13 residues. Germline V gene data show CDR1 as SGHRS and CDR2 as YFSETQ. Trimming stripped 5 bases from V and 4 bases from J, with 10 bases between. With respect to this clone: Its antigen is not identified.

General study points: Large sequencing depth failed to make sorted-subset sequencing complete, rarefaction showed.

The chain carries TRBV5-1 and TRBJ2-1; D is unclear. The receptor was derived from a man younger than 30 in good health. Material for sequencing was naive CD4+ T cells sorted from blood. Subset reported: CD45RA+ positively selected. CDR3 bases: TGCGCCAGCAGAGACACTATTTACAATGAGCAGTTCTTC. This sequence encodes CASRDTIYNEQFF.